A single sample is the source of the 27 T cell receptor beta chains below, sequenced in a study of shared T cell receptors in the human thymus. Profiled with immunoSEQ multiplex PCR; TCRdb holds only in-frame clones, not every one. The sample has hundreds of thousands of clones, 70% to 90% seen once. A further study also used this sample, focusing on human thymus T cells.

The sample was thymocytes. These TCRs come from a girl less than two years old with a congenital heart defect.

The chain has TRBV19 and TRBJ1-5; 8 bases align to TRBD1. Germline V gives CDR1 LNHDA, CDR2 SQIVND (reference sequence). J lost 6 bases, V lost 8 bases, and 9 bases had no gene match. This CDR3 region has 14 residues. Here the CDR3 reads CASRSGGCGQPQHF. The CDR3 DNA reads TGTGCCAGTCGGTCAGGGGGCTGTGGTCAGCCCCAGCATTTT. The full variable domain, rest sourced from reference TRBV19 and TRBJ1-5, is DGGITQSPKYLFRKEGQNVTLSCEQNLNHDAMYWYRQDPGQGLRLIYYSQIVNDFQKGDIAEGYSVSREKKESFPLTVTSAQKNPTAFYLCASRSGGCGQPQHFGDGTRLSIL.

The table lists this clone with a few counts. The J gene is TRBJ1-5, the V gene TRBV19; 7 bases map to TRBD1. Per the germline V gene, CDR1 is LNHDA and CDR2 is SQIVND (reference sequence). The CDR3 length is 20 residues. With 7 bases clipped from V and 0 bases from J, the junction kept 21 bases outside the gene matches. The CDR3 is CASNDIPSDRSGYSNQPQHF. CDR3 coding DNA: TGTGCCAGTAACGACATACCCTCGGACAGGTCGGGCTATAGCAATCAGCCCCAGCATTTT.

The genes are TRBV5-4 and TRBJ2-3, with TRBD2 matching over 11 bases. Per the germline V gene, CDR1 is SGHNT and CDR2 is YYREEE (reference sequence). With V trimmed by 4 bases and J by 6 bases, 10 bases remained unmatched. This CDR3 is built from 16 residues. The CDR3 loop reads CASSHTSGGVRDTQYF. The CDR3 DNA reads TGTGCCAGCAGCCATACTAGCGGGGGAGTACGGGATACGCAGTATTTT.

This clone was seen just once. The V and J genes are TRBV6-5 and TRBJ1-1; D is perhaps TRBD1 (5 bases). This CDR3 region has 14 residues. Germline CDR1 and CDR2: MNHEY and SVGAGI. Trimming took 2 bases from V and 3 from J, leaving 10 bases between them. In nucleotides, the CDR3 is TGTGCCAGCAGTTACGGCAGGGCGGACACTGAAGCTTTCTTT. Protein sequence: CASSYGRADTEAFF.

This clone has just a few counts. The V and J genes are TRBV19 and TRBJ1-5, with 8 bases aligning to TRBD1. Looked up from germline, CDR1 is LNHDA and CDR2 is SQIVND (reference sequence). This CDR3 has 16 amino acids. Losses at the gene ends were 5 bases for V and 6 bases for J; bases not matched to a gene: 12. The CDR3 DNA reads as TGTGCCAGTAGTCCCTCATCCCAGGGGACAGGTCAGCCCCAGCATTTT. Residues: CASSPSSQGTGQPQHF.

The chain employs TRBV11-2 and TRBJ2-1; tentatively, D is TRBD2 (6 bases). The ends were cut back, 1 base at V and 6 bases at J, with 19 bases in the middle. Germline CDR1 reads SGHAT; CDR2 reads FQNNGV. The CDR3 is made up of 17 amino acids. The CDR3 DNA reads TGTGCCAGCAGCTTAGGAGATTGGACTATTGGTGTCAATGAGCAGTTCTTC. Translation gives CASSLGDWTIGVNEQFF.

This chain links TRBV29-1 with TRBJ1-1, with D perhaps matching TRBD1 (5 bases). The CDR3 is 17 residues long. V was cut by 0 bases and J by 1 base, with 18 bases left in between. Looked up from germline, CDR1 is SQVTM and CDR2 is ANQGSEA. The CDR3 loop is CSVEDPRREGPNTEAFF. The CDR3 coding sequence is TGCAGCGTTGAAGATCCGCGCAGGGAGGGCCCGAACACTGAAGCTTTCTTT.

The V call is TRBV2, the J call TRBJ2-2, with TRBD2 as a possible D gene (6 bases). Trimming removed 5 bases from V and 1 base from J, with 20 bases in between. Germline V CDR1 and CDR2: SNHLY, FYNNEI. This CDR3 comprises 18 residues. The CDR3 bases are TGTGCCAGCAGTAAATTATGGCTTGGCGGGGAGAACACCGGGGAGCTGTTTTTT. Protein product: CASSKLWLGGENTGELFF.

V usage is TRBV7-4 and J usage is TRBJ1-1; D gene uncertain. Per the germline V gene, CDR1 is SGHVT and CDR2 is SQSDAQ. The CDR3 runs to 17 residues. The V gene lost 7 bases and the J gene lost 1 base, with 22 bases spanning the gap. Here the CDR3 reads CASTLYPTLPGNTEAFF. CDR3 DNA: TGTGCCAGCACCCTATATCCGACCCTTCCGGGGAACACTGAAGCTTTCTTT.

This clone was seen just once. This chain joins TRBV7-4 and TRBJ2-5; TRBD1 agrees at 7 bases. This CDR3 contains 14 residues. Trimming removed 3 bases from V and 2 bases from J; junction bases left unmatched: 3. Germline CDR1 reads SGHVT; CDR2 reads SQSDAQ. The CDR3 loop reads CASSLGDRQETQYF. For the CDR3, the DNA is TGTGCCAGCAGCTTGGGGGACAGACAAGAGACCCAGTACTTC.

The rearrangement joins TRBV5-5 to TRBJ1-6; no clear D gene. V lost 4 bases, J lost 5 bases, and 10 bases lay in between. The CDR3 totals 14 residues. CDR1 and CDR2 (germline): SGHKS, YYEKEE (reference sequence). DNA for the CDR3: TGTGCCAGCAGCCATGAGATACATAATTCACCCCTCCACTTT. Encoded protein: CASSHEIHNSPLHF.

This chain connects TRBV18 to TRBJ1-2, with 7 bases aligning to TRBD1. Germline values: CDR1 KGHSH, CDR2 LQKENI. V lost 3 bases and J lost 4; bases outside the gene matches: 5. This CDR3 region has 14 residues. CDR3 DNA: TGTGCCAGCTCACCGCCGGGACAGTCCTATGGCTACACCTTC. This encodes CASSPPGQSYGYTF. Combining the CDR3 with reference TRBV18 and TRBJ1-2 gives the whole variable domain NAGVMQNPRHLVRRRGQEARLRCSPMKGHSHVYWYRQLPEEGLKFMVYLQKENIIDESGMPKERFSAEFPKEGPSILRIQQVVRGDSAAYFCASSPPGQSYGYTFGSGTRLTVV.

The chain couples TRBV2 to TRBJ2-1; 11 bases line up with TRBD2. Germline V CDR1 and CDR2: SNHLY, FYNNEI. V shed 6 bases, J shed 2 bases, and the junction held 3 bases outside the gene matches. This CDR3 region has 15 residues. The CDR3 region has the DNA TGTGCCAGCAGGGATAGCGGGGGGGCCTACAATGAGCAGTTCTTC. Protein sequence: CASRDSGGAYNEQFF.

With regard to this clone: Relative to the germline gene, one junction end is altered; a read error may explain this. The rearrangement links TRBV5-4 to TRBJ2-4; 7 bases line up with TRBD1. CDR1 SGHNT and CDR2 YYREEE come from the germline V gene (reference sequence). This CDR3 has 16 amino acids. Here the CDR3 reads CASSSGGNLAKNIQYF. The CDR3 DNA reads as TGTGCCAGCAGCTCAGGGGGTAATCTAGCCAAGAACATTCAGTACTTC.

V usage is TRBV18 and J usage is TRBJ1-3; 9 bases are shared with TRBD1. This CDR3 has 19 amino acids. The germline CDR1 and CDR2 sequences are KGHSH and LQKENI. The V segment lost 1 base and the J segment 0 bases; nucleotides outside the gene matches: 10. DNA of the CDR3: TGTGCCAGCTCACCACTAGCGGGACAGGGCCCTAACTCTGGAAACACCATATATTTT. Encoded protein: CASSPLAGQGPNSGNTIYF.

The chain is built from TRBV6-4 and TRBJ2-2; D ambiguous. CDR3 length: 12 amino acids. CDR1 is MRHNA, CDR2 SNTAGT, per germline. Trimming took 4 bases from V and 4 from J, leaving 4 bases between them. The CDR3 sequence: CASSASTGELFF. Written as DNA, the CDR3 is TGTGCCAGCAGTGCCAGCACCGGGGAGCTGTTTTTT.

The CDR3 region is CASSATRPRGRHNNEQFF. In DNA form, the CDR3 reads TGTGCCAGCAGCGCCACCAGACCCAGGGGGCGTCATAACAATGAGCAGTTCTTC. This chain uses TRBV9 with TRBJ2-1, with 8 positions matching TRBD1. This CDR3 comprises 18 residues. V dropped 3 bases and J dropped 5; count of bases not matched to a gene: 16. Germline CDR1 and CDR2: SGDLS and YYNGEE.

There are a few counts of this clone. The chain has TRBV6-6 and TRBJ2-7; TRBD1 agrees at 8 bases. V shed 4 bases, J shed 3 bases, and the junction held 2 bases outside the gene matches. CDR3 length: 13 residues. The germline gives CDR1 MNHNY, CDR2 SVGAGI (reference sequence). CDR3 in DNA: TGTGCCAGCAGTTTAGACAGGGGCTACGAGCAGTACTTC. Protein sequence: CASSLDRGYEQYF.

This clone was observed a few times. This chain uses TRBV27 with TRBJ1-6; maybe TRBD1 (5 bases). V was trimmed by 5 bases and J by 8 bases, leaving 13 bases between them. CDR1 is MNHEY and CDR2 is SMNVEV in the germline V gene (reference sequence). The CDR3 is made up of 14 amino acids. The CDR3 sequence is CASSMPSRDSPLHF. The CDR3 DNA reads TGTGCCAGCAGTATGCCTTCCAGGGATTCACCCCTCCACTTT.

V usage is TRBV2 and J usage is TRBJ2-3, with TRBD1 matching 10 bases. CDR1 is SNHLY, CDR2 FYNNEI, per germline. This CDR3 has 17 amino acids. V gave up 5 bases and J gave up 2 bases; unmatched junction bases: 10. This CDR3 is CASSSRDRGHLTDTQYF. The CDR3 nucleotides read TGTGCCAGCAGTAGCCGGGACAGGGGTCATCTCACAGATACGCAGTATTTT.

This chain links TRBV28 with TRBJ2-7; 9 nucleotides match TRBD1. The germline V gene encodes CDR1 MDHEN and CDR2 SYDVKM. CDR3 length equals 14 residues. The trim removed 1 base at V and 9 bases at J, leaving 7 bases unmatched. CDR3 sequence: CASSLLGTGIGQYF. The DNA of the CDR3 is TGTGCCAGCAGTTTATTAGGGACAGGGATTGGGCAGTACTTC.

V gene TRBV7-9 combines with J gene TRBJ2-1; TRBD1 matches at 7 bases. The CDR3 is 17 amino acids. Germline lookup yields CDR1 SEHNR and CDR2 FQNEAQ (reference sequence). V was pared by 5 bases and J by 4 bases, with 14 bases of the junction left unmatched. The chain's CDR3 is CASSPGDRQGSYNEQFF. In nucleotides, the CDR3 is TGTGCCAGCAGCCCAGGGGATCGACAGGGATCTTACAATGAGCAGTTCTTC. The variable domain in full, with the rest retrieved from reference TRBV7-9 and TRBJ2-1, is DTGVSQNPRHKITKRGQNVTFRCDPISEHNRLYWYRQTLGQGPEFLTYFQNEAQLEKSRLLSDRFSAERPKGSFSTLEIQRTEQGDSAMYLCASSPGDRQGSYNEQFFGPGTRLTVL.

V and J are TRBV28 and TRBJ1-6; TRBD1 is a possible D gene (6 bases). Trimming removed 4 bases at V and 7 bases at J, with 17 bases between. Germline CDR1 is MDHEN and CDR2 is SYDVKM. The CDR3 covers 16 residues. The DNA of the CDR3 is TGTGCCAGCAGTTGTTCAGGAGGACAGAGGAATTCACCCCTCCACTTT. Translated, it gives CASSCSGGQRNSPLHF. Using reference TRBV28 and TRBJ1-6 for the parts outside the CDR3, the full variable domain is DVKVTQSSRYLVKRTGEKVFLECVQDMDHENMFWYRQDPGLGLRLIYFSYDVKMKEKGDIPEGYSVSREKKERFSLILESASTNQTSMYLCASSCSGGQRNSPLHFGNGTRLTVT.

This clone has a handful of counts. This rearrangement joins TRBV27 to TRBJ1-1; 7 bases fit TRBD1. Germline V gene sequence: CDR1 MNHEY, CDR2 SMNVEV (reference sequence). The CDR3 loop spans 17 amino acids. V gave up 5 bases and J gave up 0 bases; unmatched junction bases: 12. The chain's CDR3 is CASSPGTEAFMNTEAFF. CDR3 bases: TGTGCCAGCAGTCCCGGGACAGAGGCGTTCATGAACACTGAAGCTTTCTTT.

This clone came up once. The chain combines TRBV6-6 with TRBJ2-7, with D possibly matching TRBD2 (6 bases). Trimming left V 10 bases short and J 0 bases short, with 16 bases between. CDR1 and CDR2 from the germline V gene are MNHNY and SVGAGI (reference sequence). This CDR3 has 14 amino acids. The CDR3 is CATAGLESSYEQYF. The CDR3 DNA follows: TGTGCCACCGCGGGGTTAGAGAGCTCCTACGAGCAGTACTTC.

About this clone itself: This CDR3 is also generated by other DNA sequences in the sample. This rearrangement joins TRBV6-1 to TRBJ1-2; TRBD1 agrees at 8 bases. Germline V lookup: CDR1 MNHNS, CDR2 SASEGT. V was clipped by 6 bases and J by 4 bases; unmatched bases: 4. This CDR3 contains 13 residues. CDR3 amino acids: CASSLDRAYGYTF. The CDR3 nucleotides read TGTGCCAGCAGCTTGGACAGGGCCTATGGCTACACCTTC.

This chain joins TRBV19 and TRBJ2-7; weak D call: TRBD2 (6 bases). Per the germline V gene, CDR1 is LNHDA and CDR2 is SQIVND (reference sequence). CDR3 size: 15 residues. Trimming removed 3 bases from V and 0 bases from J, with 12 bases in between. The CDR3 DNA reads as TGTGCCAGTAGTATTTTTCGGGAGAACTCCTACGAGCAGTACTTC. It codes for CASSIFRENSYEQYF.